Shown below are 16 T cell receptor beta chains from a single sample sequenced in a study of shared clonotypes between healthy human individuals. Assay: immunoSEQ multiplex PCR; the TCRdb copy retains only in-frame clones and omits some. The data hold fewer than 2.5 million clones, with over 85% observed a single time. Sequenced material: naive CD4+ T cells from PBMCs. Stated subset: CD45RA+ positively selected. These receptor sequences come from a man in his late teens or twenties in good health. Some clones in this sample may be carry-over from other donors' samples.

The J gene is TRBJ1-6, the V gene TRBV28; the D is unclear. Trimming took 6 bases from V and 5 from J, leaving 11 bases between them. This CDR3 comprises 14 residues. Germline CDR1 is MDHEN and CDR2 is SYDVKM. This chain's CDR3 is CASSLRADNSPLHF. CDR3 DNA sequence: TGTGCCAGCAGCCTACGGGCCGATAATTCACCCCTCCACTTT.

The chain recombines TRBV4-1 with TRBJ2-7, with D unresolved. The CDR3 is 16 residues long. Germline V CDR1 and CDR2: MGHRA, YSYEKL. V was pared by 1 base and J by 3 bases, with 16 bases between. The CDR3 DNA is TGCGCCAGCAGCCAAGTGCCCCCCACTGGAATCTACGAGCAGTACTTC. Residues: CASSQVPPTGIYEQYF.

J is TRBJ2-7 and V is TRBV11-1; D is perhaps TRBD1 (5 bases). Germline V gives CDR1 SGHAT, CDR2 FQDESV (reference sequence). This CDR3 region has 15 residues. V was cut by 5 bases and J by 2 bases, with 16 bases left in between. Here the CDR3 reads CASSPYGAHPYEQYF. Here the CDR3 DNA reads TGTGCCAGCAGCCCTTATGGGGCTCATCCCTACGAGCAGTACTTC.

This clone was observed once. This chain uses TRBV5-6 with TRBJ2-7; 7 bases fit TRBD1. The J segment lost 0 bases and the V segment lost 1 base, leaving 4 bases of the junction unmatched. CDR3 size: 15 residues. Germline V gives CDR1 SGHDT, CDR2 YYEEEE. The CDR3 DNA reads TGTGCCAGCAGCTTGATTGGACAGGCCTCCTACGAGCAGTACTTC. Translating it yields CASSLIGQASYEQYF.

Note on this clone: The sample has other DNA sequences that encode this CDR3 too. The chain uses TRBV6-6 and TRBJ2-3; D uncertain. The germline V gene has CDR1 MNHNY and CDR2 SVGAGI (reference sequence). The CDR3 is 13 amino acids. Trimming removed 2 bases at V and 1 base at J, with 4 bases between. The CDR3 DNA follows: TGTGCCAGCAGTTACGCCCGCACAGATACGCAGTATTTT. It codes for CASSYARTDTQYF.

This clone was counted only a few times. The rearrangement uses TRBV19 and TRBJ1-5, with D maybe TRBD1 (5 bases). The CDR3 runs 14 residues. Per the germline V gene, CDR1 is LNHDA and CDR2 is SQIVND (reference sequence). Trimming left V 7 bases short and J 7 bases short, with 17 bases between. CDR3 DNA: TGTGCCAGTAACCCATGGGGGGTGGACCAGCCCCAGCATTTT. This translates into CASNPWGVDQPQHF.

The chain has TRBV7-3 and TRBJ2-2, with TRBD1 identical over 8 bases. The trim removed 2 bases at V and 7 bases at J, leaving 9 bases unmatched. This CDR3 is 16 amino acids long. The germline CDR1 and CDR2 sequences are SGHTA and FQGTGA. DNA of the CDR3: TGTGCCAGCAGCTTACGGACAGGGACTCGGGGCGGGGAGCTGTTTTTT. This codes for CASSLRTGTRGGELFF.

The gene calls are TRBV7-9 and TRBJ2-7; 9 nucleotides match TRBD1. Germline V CDR1 and CDR2: SEHNR, FQNEAQ (reference sequence). V was clipped by 4 bases and J by 6 bases; unmatched bases: 7. The length of the CDR3 is 14 residues. CDR3 coding DNA: TGTGCCAGCAGCTCCCCACAGGGGGCGGGCGAGCAGTACTTC. This translates into CASSSPQGAGEQYF.

The chain is built from TRBV28 and TRBJ1-3, with D unresolved. The CDR3 consists of 15 residues. Germline CDR1 and CDR2: MDHEN and SYDVKM. V gave up 3 bases and J gave up 0 bases, with 9 bases separating them. CDR3 nucleotide sequence: TGTGCCAGCAGTTTGGCCAGCCCCTCTGGAAACACCATATATTTT. Translating gives CASSLASPSGNTIYF.

In this sample, this clone turned up a few times. V is TRBV18 and J is TRBJ2-2; D unresolved. Germline V gene sequence: CDR1 KGHSH, CDR2 LQKENI. Trimming removed 6 bases from V and 6 bases from J, with 8 bases in between. CDR3 length: 12 residues. Written as DNA, the CDR3 is TGTGCCAGCTCCCAGGACCCCGGGGAGCTGTTTTTT. Translated, it gives CASSQDPGELFF.

The rearrangement uses TRBV5-4 and TRBJ2-3; D unclear. The CDR3 consists of 14 residues. Trimming took 2 bases from V and 0 from J, leaving 7 bases between them. Germline V gene lookup returns CDR1 SGHNT and CDR2 YYREEE (reference sequence). The DNA of the CDR3 is TGTGCCAGCAGCTTTCCTGGGAGCACAGATACGCAGTATTTT. It codes for CASSFPGSTDTQYF.

The chain joins TRBV7-2 to TRBJ2-1; 11 bases match TRBD2. V shed 4 bases and J 4 bases; nucleotides not matched to a gene: 9. The CDR3 is made up of 17 amino acids. Germline values: CDR1 SGHTA, CDR2 FQGNSA. The DNA for the CDR3 is TGTGCCAGCAGCTCAACCCGACTAGCGGGACTTTACAATGAGCAGTTCTTC. Translation gives CASSSTRLAGLYNEQFF.

The gene calls are TRBV5-1 and TRBJ2-5; 7 nucleotides agree with TRBD2. Germline lookup yields CDR1 SGHRS and CDR2 YFSETQ. The CDR3 has 15 amino acids. J gave up 3 bases and V 0 bases, and 5 bases lay outside the gene matches. The chain's CDR3 is CASSLASREEETQYF. The CDR3 region has the DNA TGCGCCAGCAGCTTGGCCTCTCGGGAGGAAGAGACCCAGTACTTC. Full variable domain (rest looked up from reference TRBV5-1 and TRBJ2-5): KAGVTQTPRYLIKTRGQQVTLSCSPISGHRSVSWYQQTPGQGLQFLFEYFSETQRNKGNFPGRFSGRQFSNSRSEMNVSTLELGDSALYLCASSLASREEETQYFGPGTRLLVL.

The chain joins TRBV6-1 to TRBJ2-7, with D possibly TRBD2 on 5 matching bases. CDR1 is MNHNS, CDR2 SASEGT, per germline. V dropped 3 bases and J dropped 7 bases, with 16 bases sitting between them. The CDR3 covers 14 residues. Here the CDR3 DNA reads TGTGCCAGCAGTGACGACGGGCTCTCGGGGGAGCAGTACTTC. This encodes CASSDDGLSGEQYF.

Only one count was recorded for this clone. The gene calls are TRBV7-2 and TRBJ1-4; D gene uncertain. This CDR3 has 15 amino acids. V lost 5 bases and J lost 3, with 13 bases in between. The germline gives CDR1 SGHTA, CDR2 FQGNSA. The CDR3 DNA reads TGTGCCAGCAGCCGCAGCTGGTCGCCTAATGAAAAACTGTTTTTT. It translates to CASSRSWSPNEKLFF.

This clone has just one count. Here the CDR3 reads CASSVGLNGGPDTQYF. CDR3 sequence (DNA): TGTGCCAGCAGCGTAGGACTGAACGGTGGGCCAGATACGCAGTATTTT. This chain links TRBV9 with TRBJ2-3; the D is unclear. V was shortened by 0 bases and J by 4 bases, with 15 bases between the two germline ends. The length of the CDR3 is 16 residues. Germline assignment: CDR1 SGDLS and CDR2 YYNGEE. The full variable domain, in which reference TRBV9 and TRBJ2-3 provide the parts outside the CDR3, is DSGVTQTPKHLITATGQRVTLRCSPRSGDLSVYWYQQSLDQGLQFLIQYYNGEERAKGNILERFSAQQFPDLHSELNLSSLELGDSALYFCASSVGLNGGPDTQYFGPGTRLTVL.